This T cell receptor beta chain was captured by sequencing in a study of shared clonotypes between healthy human individuals. All the donors were Caucasian adults who lived in Nashville, Tennessee. A note on this clone: Its antigen is unknown.

The deep-level immunoSEQ assay was used. Sequencing used immunoSEQ multiplex PCR; TCRdb keeps in-frame clones, though not all of them. This table holds 2 million to 2.5 million clones, less than 95% found once. Germline V gene sequence: CDR1 ENHRY, CDR2 SYGVKD. V was clipped by 7 bases and J by 1 base, with 12 bases between them. This CDR3 has 14 amino acids. Study-wide points: Clonotype sharing across a few donors was observed for 5% to 6.5% of naive CD4 clonotypes.

The TCR sequence derives from a young man in good health. Some clones in this sample may be carry-over from other donors' samples. The chain is built from TRBV10-3 and TRBJ2-3, with a tentative D call TRBD2 (5 bases). Sequences were obtained from naive CD4+ T cells from PBMCs. Subset given: CD45RA+ positively selected. The CDR3 nucleotides are TGTGCCATCAATCCCCGGGATCGCACAGATACGCAGTATTTT. It yields the protein CAINPRDRTDTQYF.